This T cell receptor beta chain was captured by sequencing in a study of blood T cell repertoires in COVID-19 (dated by TCRdb to between 2020 and 2021). The study in broad terms: Samples from collaborators originated in the United States, Italy and Spain and spanned both the acute and convalescent phases of COVID-19. The prospective study material was composed of cDNA or gDNA derived from T cells, B-cell-depleted T cells, or PBMCs. The dataset comprised deeply sampled blood TCRbeta repertoires from subjects exposed to, actively infected with, or recovered from COVID-19. The repertoires were released in a freely available public database meant as a resource for research on the immune response to SARS-CoV-2. The samples were drawn from the first 160 participants of the ongoing ImmuneRACE study and from some 1,300 subjects provided by 6 global collaborators. A de-identified subject ID, COVID-19 status, age in years and sex were almost always included in the sample metadata. HLA class I and class II types, where available, came from metadata supplied by the sample provider rather than from assay-based typing. Broad study findings and their caveats: The quantity of clinical and demographic metadata differed by source and by participant and was supplied without curation.

The immunoSEQ Assay, a bias-controlled multiplex PCR, was used to amplify TCRbeta CDR3 regions from genomic DNA. The authors processed their data as follows. Nucleated cell counts per sample were estimated from amplification of reference gene primers within the assay. Sequence reads were collapsed and filtered to measure the absolute abundance of every unique TCRbeta CDR3 rearrangement. Productive Simpson clonality was computed per sample as the square root of Simpson's diversity index over productive rearrangements. TCRdb stores this immuneACCESS table with in-frame sequences only. Part of the clones is absent; in the studies checked, under half of the shortfall reflects unresolved V genes, and no reason is known for the rest. V, J and clone size are taken as reported in that table, and D and trimming were inferred from the DNA itself. The table for this sample lists 120,000 to 150,000 clones; roughly 90% of them were counted only once. About 2.5% of the sample rests with the top ten.

As concerns this clone: Its target antigen remains unknown. Per-base quality was not reported, and no clone a single base away is much larger than it.

The collaborating institutions used their own protocols to collect whole blood in K2EDTA tubes. Collaborator samples were shipped for TCRbeta analysis as frozen whole blood, isolated PBMCs, or DNA extracted from either sample type. Sequences SGDLS (CDR1) and YYNGEE (CDR2) are obtained from the germline V gene. Trimming takes 6 bases from V and 1 base from J, and the germline ends sit 12 bases apart. The CDR3 runs 14 residues from the cysteine to the phenylalanine. Kept here is only the CDR3 DNA, which spans 42 bases and is read in frame from base 1. The chain joins TRBV9 to TRBJ2-3; TRBD1 is a weak D gene call, 6 bases matching. The TCR sequence derives from a human donor in a cohort sampled during active COVID-19. The sample was peripheral blood. The sequenced DNA is TGTGCCAGCAATCGGGCAGGGGGCACAGATACGCAGTATTTT. Its protein is CASNRAGGTDTQYF. Reference TRBV9 and TRBJ2-3 proteins supply the regions before and after the CDR3; the full variable domain is: DSGVTQTPKHLITATGQRVTLRCSPRSGDLSVYWYQQSLDQGLQFLIQYYNGEERAKGNILERFSAQQFPDLHSELNLSSLELGDSALYFCASNRAGGTDTQYFGPGTRLTVL.